This TCR beta chain was identified in a study of blood T cell repertoires in COVID-19. Source study methods: How many nucleated cells were present was estimated from reference gene primer amplification. Produced via immunoSEQ multiplex PCR; TCRdb's table is partial and in-frame only. The DNA was the basis for D and trimming; V, J and clone size are from that table. Of fewer than 300,000 clones in the sample, 83% were seen once. The V end lost 1 base, the J end lost 3 bases, and 10 bases lay between the germline ends. This CDR3 region has 14 residues. Germline V gives CDR1 LNHDA, CDR2 SQIVND (reference sequence). This clone has just one count.

Sequencing was performed on peripheral blood. The sequence was collected from a woman between 45 and 60 years old who had recovered from COVID-19. V usage is TRBV19 and J usage is TRBJ2-7; D possibly corresponds to TRBD1 (5 bases). CDR3 bases: TGTGCCAGTAGTATAGGGCAGGGCGGCTACGAGCAGTACTTC. It is translated as CASSIGQGGYEQYF. The variable domain in full, with the rest retrieved from reference TRBV19 and TRBJ2-7, is DGGITQSPKYLFRKEGQNVTLSCEQNLNHDAMYWYRQDPGQGLRLIYYSQIVNDFQKGDIAEGYSVSREKKESFPLTVTSAQKNPTAFYLCASSIGQGGYEQYFGPGTRLTVT.